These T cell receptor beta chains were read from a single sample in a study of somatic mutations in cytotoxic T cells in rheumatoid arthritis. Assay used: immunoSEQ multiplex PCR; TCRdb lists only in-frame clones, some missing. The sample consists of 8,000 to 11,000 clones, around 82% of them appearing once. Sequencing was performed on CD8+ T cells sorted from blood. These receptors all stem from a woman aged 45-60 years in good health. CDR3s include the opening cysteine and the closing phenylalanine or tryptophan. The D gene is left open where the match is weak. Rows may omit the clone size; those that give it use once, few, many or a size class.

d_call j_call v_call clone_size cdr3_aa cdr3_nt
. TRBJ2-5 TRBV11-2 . CASSFPGLLQETQYF TGTGCCAGCAGCTTTCCCGGACTACTCCAAGAGACCCAGTACTTC
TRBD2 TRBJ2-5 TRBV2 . CASSEPGRVETQYF TGTGCCAGCAGTGAACCGGGGAGGGTGGAGACCCAGTACTTC
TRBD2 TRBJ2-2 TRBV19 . CASERDPTWDTGELFF TGTGCCAGTGAGCGGGACCCCACTTGGGACACCGGGGAGCTGTTTTTT
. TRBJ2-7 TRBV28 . CASSWRGLREYEQYF TGTGCCAGCAGTTGGAGAGGGCTAAGGGAGTACGAGCAGTACTTC
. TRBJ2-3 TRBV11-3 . CASSLTGSTDTQYF TGTGCCAGCAGCTTAACCGGGAGCACAGATACGCAGTATTTT
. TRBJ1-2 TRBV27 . CASSLEGNYGYTF TGTGCCAGCAGTTTGGAGGGAAACTATGGCTACACCTTC
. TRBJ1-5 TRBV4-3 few CASSQDGRGWQPQHF TGCGCCAGCAGCCAAGATGGGCGGGGGTGGCAGCCCCAGCATTTT
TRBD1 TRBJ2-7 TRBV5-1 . CASGADRGLSYEQYF TGCGCCAGCGGAGCGGACAGGGGCTTATCCTACGAGCAGTACTTC
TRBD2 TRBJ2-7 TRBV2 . CASSETGTSGSYEQYF TGTGCCAGCAGTGAGACCGGGACTAGCGGGAGTTACGAGCAGTACTTC
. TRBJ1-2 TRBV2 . CASSERQNYGYTF TGTGCCAGCAGTGAAAGACAGAACTATGGCTACACCTTC
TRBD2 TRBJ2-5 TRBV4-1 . CASSPEVLAGYQETQYF TGCGCCAGCAGCCCAGAGGTCCTAGCGGGGTACCAAGAGACCCAGTACTTC
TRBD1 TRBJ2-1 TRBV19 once CASSPGQGANEQFF TGTGCCAGTAGCCCGGGACAGGGGGCGAATGAGCAGTTCTTC
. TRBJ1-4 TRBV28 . CASSLPQTGSEKLFF TGTGCCAGCAGTTTACCCCAGACCGGGAGTGAAAAACTGTTTTTT
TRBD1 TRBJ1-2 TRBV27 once CASSPTGGGYTF TGTGCCAGCAGTCCGACAGGGGGCGGCTACACCTTC
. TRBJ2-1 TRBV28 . CASSLGRENYRNEQFF TGTGCCAGCAGTTTGGGACGGGAGAATTATAGGAATGAGCAGTTCTTC
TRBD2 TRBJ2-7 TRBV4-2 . CASSQSGTSGIYEQYF TGTGCCAGCAGCCAATCCGGGACTAGCGGGATCTACGAGCAGTACTTC
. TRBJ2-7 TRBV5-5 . CASSLAGVTYEQYF TGTGCCAGCAGCTTGGCCGGGGTCACCTACGAGCAGTACTTC
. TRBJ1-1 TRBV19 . CASGPLNTEAFF TGTGCCAGTGGGCCGTTGAACACTGAAGCTTTCTTT
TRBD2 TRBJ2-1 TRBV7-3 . CASSSGLAGYNEQFF TGTGCCAGCAGCTCGGGACTAGCGGGATACAATGAGCAGTTCTTC
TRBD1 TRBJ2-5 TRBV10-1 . CASSLPGQGDQETQYF TGCGCCAGCAGTCTTCCGGGACAGGGGGACCAAGAGACCCAGTACTTC
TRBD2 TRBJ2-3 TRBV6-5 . CASSYTSGGADTQYF TGTGCCAGCAGTTACACTAGCGGGGGGGCCGATACGCAGTATTTT
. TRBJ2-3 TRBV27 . CASSSRQGEVAGGTSTDTQYF TGTGCCAGCAGTTCGAGACAGGGGGAGGTAGCGGGAGGAACTAGCACAGATACGCAGTATTTT
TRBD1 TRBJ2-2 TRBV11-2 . CASSEPDRVGTGELFF TGTGCCAGCAGCGAACCCGACAGGGTAGGCACCGGGGAGCTGTTTTTT
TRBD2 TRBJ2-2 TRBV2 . CASSEVLAGTGELFF TGTGCCAGCAGTGAAGTGCTAGCGGGCACCGGGGAGCTGTTTTTT
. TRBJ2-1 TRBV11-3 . CASSLDTGPIGNEQFF TGTGCCAGCAGCTTAGATACAGGGCCGATAGGAAATGAGCAGTTCTTC
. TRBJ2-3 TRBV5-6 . CASSISRADTQYF TGTGCCAGCAGCATAAGTCGGGCAGATACGCAGTATTTT
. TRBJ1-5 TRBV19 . CASSIGAGASNQPQHF TGTGCCAGTAGTATAGGAGCAGGGGCTAGCAATCAGCCCCAGCATTTT
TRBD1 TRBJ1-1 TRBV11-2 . CASSAWTGANMNTEAFF TGTGCCAGCAGCGCATGGACAGGGGCAAACATGAACACTGAAGCTTTCTTT
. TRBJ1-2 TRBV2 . CAKSGGDGYTF TGTGCCAAGTCGGGAGGCGATGGCTACACCTTC
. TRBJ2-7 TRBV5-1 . CASSLARAGMREQYF TGCGCCAGCAGCTTGGCCCGAGCAGGGATGCGCGAGCAGTACTTC
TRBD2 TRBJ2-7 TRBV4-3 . CASSQDWGRAVTGSSYEQYF TGCGCCAGCAGCCAAGATTGGGGGAGGGCCGTAACGGGAAGCTCCTACGAGCAGTACTTC
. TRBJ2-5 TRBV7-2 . CASSLGARQETQYF TGTGCCAGCAGCTTAGGGGCCAGACAAGAGACCCAGTACTTC
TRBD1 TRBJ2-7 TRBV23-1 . CASSPNLRQGPLCDEQYF TGCGCCAGCAGCCCCAATCTACGACAGGGACCCCTCTGCGACGAGCAGTACTTC
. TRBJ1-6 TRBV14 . CASSPQTETANSPLHF TGTGCCAGCAGCCCACAAACCGAGACAGCTAATTCACCCCTCCACTTT
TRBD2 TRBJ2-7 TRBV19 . CASSPGLARFSYEQYF TGTGCCAGTAGTCCGGGACTAGCGCGTTTTTCCTACGAGCAGTACTTC
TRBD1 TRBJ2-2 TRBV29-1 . CSALTGANTGELFF TGCAGCGCCCTGACAGGGGCTAACACCGGGGAGCTGTTTTTT
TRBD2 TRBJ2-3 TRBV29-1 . CSVAGTSVSTDTQYF TGCAGCGTCGCCGGGACTAGCGTAAGCACAGATACGCAGTATTTT
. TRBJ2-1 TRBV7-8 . CASSSETRWNEQFF TGTGCCAGCAGCTCTGAGACTAGGTGGAATGAGCAGTTCTTC
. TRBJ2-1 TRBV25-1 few CASSEVTLENNEQFF TGTGCCAGCAGTGAAGTGACGCTAGAAAACAATGAGCAGTTCTTC
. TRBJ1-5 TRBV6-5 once CASSYNGINQPQHF TGTGCCAGCAGTTATAACGGGATCAATCAGCCCCAGCATTTT
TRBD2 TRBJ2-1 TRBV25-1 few CASSDPYSGGPSYNEQFF TGTGCCAGCAGTGACCCCTATAGCGGGGGTCCCTCCTACAATGAGCAGTTCTTC
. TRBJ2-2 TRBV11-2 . CASSPRVETGELFF TGTGCCAGCAGCCCCCGGGTCGAGACCGGGGAGCTGTTTTTT
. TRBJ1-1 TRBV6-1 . CASSEGQWGSDTEAFF TGTGCCAGCAGTGAAGGACAGTGGGGTTCGGACACTGAAGCTTTCTTT
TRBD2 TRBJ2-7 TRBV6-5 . CASSYSGRPTYEQYF TGTGCCAGCAGTTATAGCGGGAGACCAACCTACGAGCAGTACTTC
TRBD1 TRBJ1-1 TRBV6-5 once CASTADRVEAFF TGTGCCAGCACCGCAGACAGGGTTGAAGCTTTCTTT
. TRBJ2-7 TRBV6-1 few CASKGEQGFYYEQYF TGTGCCAGCAAAGGGGAACAGGGATTTTACTACGAGCAGTACTTC
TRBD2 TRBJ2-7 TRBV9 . CASSVAVGLAGYEQYF TGTGCCAGCAGCGTAGCTGTAGGACTAGCCGGGTACGAGCAGTACTTC
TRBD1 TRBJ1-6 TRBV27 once CASNPGTGINSPLHF TGTGCCAGCAATCCCGGGACAGGGATTAATTCACCCCTCCACTTT
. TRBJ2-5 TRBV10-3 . CAISLTVAPGEQYF TGTGCCATCAGTCTAACAGTGGCGCCGGGAGAGCAGTACTTC